This entry is about one TCR beta chain. Antigen specificity is unknown. This sample is part of a study of persistence of HIV-infected CD4 T cells. General study points: Compared with CD3/CD28-stimulated cells, CMV- and Gag-responding cells showed lower TCRbeta richness.

Stimulation used around 10 ug/mL lysate from CMV-infected fibroblasts. Sorted nonresponding memory CD4+ T cells were CD40L-negative, CD69-negative, CD45RO-high. These HIV-1-infected adults initiated suppressive ART in chronic infection. Sequencing used immunoSEQ version 4 in survey mode. Clones were sequenced by immunoSEQ multiplex PCR, and TCRdb holds only the in-frame ones, with some missing. Here the sample spans about 50,000 clones, more than 60% being singletons. This CDR3 region has 15 residues. Trimming took off 6 bases at V and 2 bases at J, with 17 bases between the two ends. In germline, CDR1 is ENHRY, CDR2 SYGVKD.

The receptor comes from an adult man with HIV who was CMV-seropositive. This material consisted of CD4+ T cells sorted from PBMCs after roughly 17-hour stimulation, taken from a patient who received antiretroviral therapy. The chain combines TRBV10-3 with TRBJ2-7, with D possibly TRBD2 on 6 matching bases. The CDR3 loop is CAISERDGGTYEQYF. The CDR3, as DNA: TGTGCCATCAGCGAGAGGGACGGCGGGACCTACGAGCAGTACTTC.